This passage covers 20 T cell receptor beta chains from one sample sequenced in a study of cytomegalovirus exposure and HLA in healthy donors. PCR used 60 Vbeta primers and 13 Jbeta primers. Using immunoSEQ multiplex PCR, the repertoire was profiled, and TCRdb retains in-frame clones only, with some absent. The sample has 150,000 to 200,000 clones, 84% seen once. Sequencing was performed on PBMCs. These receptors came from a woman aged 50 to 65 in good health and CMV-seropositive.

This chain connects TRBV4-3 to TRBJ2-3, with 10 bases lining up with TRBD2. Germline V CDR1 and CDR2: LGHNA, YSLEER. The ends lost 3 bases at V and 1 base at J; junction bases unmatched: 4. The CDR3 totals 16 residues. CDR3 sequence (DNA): TGCGCCAGCAGCCAGGGAGGACTAGCGGGCACAGATACGCAGTATTTT. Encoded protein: CASSQGGLAGTDTQYF.

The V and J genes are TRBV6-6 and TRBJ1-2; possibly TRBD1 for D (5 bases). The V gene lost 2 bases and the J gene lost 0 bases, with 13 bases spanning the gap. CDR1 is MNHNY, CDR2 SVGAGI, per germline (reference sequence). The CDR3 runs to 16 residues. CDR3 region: CASSYGWTRTNYGYTF. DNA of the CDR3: TGTGCCAGCAGTTACGGCTGGACAAGGACTAACTATGGCTACACCTTC.

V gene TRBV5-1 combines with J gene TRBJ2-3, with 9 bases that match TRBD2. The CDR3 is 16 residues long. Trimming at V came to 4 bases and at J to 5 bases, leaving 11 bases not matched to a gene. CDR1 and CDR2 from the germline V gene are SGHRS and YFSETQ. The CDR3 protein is CASSPGLASLRDTQYF. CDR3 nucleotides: TGCGCCAGCAGCCCGGGACTAGCCTCTTTGAGAGATACGCAGTATTTT.

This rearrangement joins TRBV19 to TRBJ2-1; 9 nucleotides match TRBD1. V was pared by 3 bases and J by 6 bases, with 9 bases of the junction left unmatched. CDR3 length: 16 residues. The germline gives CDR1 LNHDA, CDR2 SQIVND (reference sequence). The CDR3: CASSMFWGQGPNEQFF. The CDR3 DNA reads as TGTGCCAGTAGTATGTTCTGGGGACAGGGACCCAATGAGCAGTTCTTC.

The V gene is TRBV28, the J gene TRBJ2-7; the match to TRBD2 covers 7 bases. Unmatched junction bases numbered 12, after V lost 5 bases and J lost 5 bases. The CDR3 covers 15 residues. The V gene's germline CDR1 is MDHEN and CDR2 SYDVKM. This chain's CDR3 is CASSPYRRGSHEQYF. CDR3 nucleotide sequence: TGTGCCAGCAGTCCCTACCGTCGCGGGAGCCACGAGCAGTACTTC. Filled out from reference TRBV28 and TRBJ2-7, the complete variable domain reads DVKVTQSSRYLVKRTGEKVFLECVQDMDHENMFWYRQDPGLGLRLIYFSYDVKMKEKGDIPEGYSVSREKKERFSLILESASTNQTSMYLCASSPYRRGSHEQYFGPGTRLTVT.

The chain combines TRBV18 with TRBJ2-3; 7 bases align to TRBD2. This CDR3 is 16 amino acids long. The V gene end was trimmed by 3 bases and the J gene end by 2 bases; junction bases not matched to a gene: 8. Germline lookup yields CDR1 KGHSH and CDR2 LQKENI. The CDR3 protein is CASSPHGGGNTDTQYF. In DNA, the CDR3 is TGTGCCAGCTCACCCCATGGGGGGGGGAACACAGATACGCAGTATTTT.

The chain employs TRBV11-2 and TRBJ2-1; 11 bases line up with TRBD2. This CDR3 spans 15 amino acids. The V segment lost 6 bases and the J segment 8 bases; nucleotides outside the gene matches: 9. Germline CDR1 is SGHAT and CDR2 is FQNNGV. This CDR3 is CASSKLAGGIYEQFF. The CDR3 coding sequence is TGTGCCAGCAGTAAGCTAGCGGGGGGAATTTATGAGCAGTTCTTC.

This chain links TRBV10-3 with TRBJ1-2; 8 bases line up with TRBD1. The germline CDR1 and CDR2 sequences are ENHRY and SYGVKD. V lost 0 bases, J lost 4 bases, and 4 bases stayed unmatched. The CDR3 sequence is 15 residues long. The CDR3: CAISESGTGVYGYTF. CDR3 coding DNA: TGTGCCATCAGTGAGTCCGGGACAGGCGTCTATGGCTACACCTTC.

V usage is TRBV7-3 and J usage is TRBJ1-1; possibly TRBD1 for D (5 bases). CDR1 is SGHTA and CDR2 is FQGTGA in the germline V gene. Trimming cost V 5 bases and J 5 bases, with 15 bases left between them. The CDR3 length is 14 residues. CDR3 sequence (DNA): TGTGCCAGCAGCCCCTCGGGGGGAGTGACTGAAGCTTTCTTT. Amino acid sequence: CASSPSGGVTEAFF. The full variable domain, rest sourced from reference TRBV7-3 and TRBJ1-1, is GAGVSQTPSNKVTEKGKYVELRCDPISGHTALYWYRQSLGQGPEFLIYFQGTGAADDSGLPNDRFFAVRPEGSVSTLKIQRTERGDSAVYLCASSPSGGVTEAFFGQGTRLTVV.

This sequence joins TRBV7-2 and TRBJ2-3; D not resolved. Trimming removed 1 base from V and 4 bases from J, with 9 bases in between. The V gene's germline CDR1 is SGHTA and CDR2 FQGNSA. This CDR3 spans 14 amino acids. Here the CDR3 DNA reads TGTGCCAGCAGCTTAGAGCCCCCGGCAGATACGCAGTATTTT. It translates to CASSLEPPADTQYF. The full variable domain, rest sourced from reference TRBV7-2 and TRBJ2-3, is GAGVSQSPSNKVTEKGKDVELRCDPISGHTALYWYRQSLGQGLEFLIYFQGNSAPDKSGLPSDRFSAERTGGSVSTLTIQRTQQEDSAVYLCASSLEPPADTQYFGPGTRLTVL.

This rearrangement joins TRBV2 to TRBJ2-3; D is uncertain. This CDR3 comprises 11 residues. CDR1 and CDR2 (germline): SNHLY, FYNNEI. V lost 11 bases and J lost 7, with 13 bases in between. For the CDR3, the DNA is TGTGCCTCCCGGAGTGGGTATACGCAGTATTTT. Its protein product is CASRSGYTQYF.

The CDR3 sequence is CASSLLAGGSTDTQYF. Here the CDR3 DNA reads TGTGCCAGCAGTTTACTAGCGGGGGGAAGCACAGATACGCAGTATTTT. The chain carries TRBV28 and TRBJ2-3, with TRBD2 matching over 11 bases. Germline V gives CDR1 MDHEN, CDR2 SYDVKM. The CDR3 covers 16 residues. V shed 2 bases and J 0 bases; nucleotides not matched to a gene: 1.

The chain's CDR3 is CASSSQGARETQYF. As DNA, the CDR3 is TGCGCCAGCAGCTCCCAGGGGGCTCGGGAGACCCAGTACTTC. V and J are TRBV5-1 and TRBJ2-5; 8 positions agree with TRBD1. V dropped 3 bases and J dropped 5; count of bases not matched to a gene: 6. The germline V gene has CDR1 SGHRS and CDR2 YFSETQ. The CDR3 totals 14 residues.

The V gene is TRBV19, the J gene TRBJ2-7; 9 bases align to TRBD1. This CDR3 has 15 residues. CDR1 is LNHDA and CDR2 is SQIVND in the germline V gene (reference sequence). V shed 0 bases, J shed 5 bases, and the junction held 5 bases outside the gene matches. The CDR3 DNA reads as TGTGCCAGTAGTATAGATCGGACAGGGGACCACGAGCAGTACTTC. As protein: CASSIDRTGDHEQYF.

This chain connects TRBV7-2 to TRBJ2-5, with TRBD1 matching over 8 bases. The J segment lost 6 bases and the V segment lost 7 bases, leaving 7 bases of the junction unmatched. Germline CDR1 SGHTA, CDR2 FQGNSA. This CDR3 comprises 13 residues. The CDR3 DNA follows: TGTGCCAGCACCTTCGACAGGGGAAAGACCCAGTACTTC. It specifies CASTFDRGKTQYF.

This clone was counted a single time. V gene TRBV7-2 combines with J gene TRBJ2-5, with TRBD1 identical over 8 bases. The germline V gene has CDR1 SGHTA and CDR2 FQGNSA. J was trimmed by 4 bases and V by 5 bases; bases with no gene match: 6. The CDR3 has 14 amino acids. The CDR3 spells CASSRRQGSETQYF. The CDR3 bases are TGTGCCAGCAGCCGACGACAGGGGTCAGAGACCCAGTACTTC.

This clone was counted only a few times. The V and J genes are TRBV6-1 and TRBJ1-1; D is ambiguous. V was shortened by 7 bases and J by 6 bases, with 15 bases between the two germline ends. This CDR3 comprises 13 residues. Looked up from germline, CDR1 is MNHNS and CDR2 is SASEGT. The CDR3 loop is CASIPRDGSEAFF. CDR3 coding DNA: TGTGCCAGCATTCCGAGAGATGGTTCTGAAGCTTTCTTT.

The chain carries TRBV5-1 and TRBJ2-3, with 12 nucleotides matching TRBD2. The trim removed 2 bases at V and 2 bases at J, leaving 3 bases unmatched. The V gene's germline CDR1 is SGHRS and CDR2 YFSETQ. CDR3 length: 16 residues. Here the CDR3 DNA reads TGCGCCAGCAGCTTACTAGCGGGGGGTGACACAGATACGCAGTATTTT. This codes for CASSLLAGGDTDTQYF.

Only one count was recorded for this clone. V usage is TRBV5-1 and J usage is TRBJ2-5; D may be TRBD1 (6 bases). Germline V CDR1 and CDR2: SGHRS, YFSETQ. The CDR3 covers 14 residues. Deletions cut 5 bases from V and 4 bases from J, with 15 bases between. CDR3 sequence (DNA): TGCGCCAGCAGGCCCGACACAGGGCCAGAGACCCAGTACTTC. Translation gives CASRPDTGPETQYF.

Written as DNA, the CDR3 is TGCGCCAGCAGCTCCGGGACTAGCAGAAGCACAGATACGCAGTATTTT. This translates into CASSSGTSRSTDTQYF. The chain recombines TRBV5-1 with TRBJ2-3, with 9 bases matching TRBD2. Trimming cost V 3 bases and J 0 bases; bases outside gene matches: 5. CDR1 SGHRS and CDR2 YFSETQ come from the germline V gene. This CDR3 is 16 amino acids long.